Shown below are 31 T cell receptor beta chains from a single sample sequenced in a study of T cell responses to AZD1222 COVID-19 vaccine. Sequenced by immunoSEQ multiplex PCR; TCRdb stores in-frame clones only, minus some. The sample shows under 150,000 clones, roughly 93% of them seen only once. Material: peripheral blood, obtained 28 days after the second AZD1222 dose. Every receptor here comes from an adult who received the AZD1222 COVID-19 vaccine.

The chain uses TRBV11-2 and TRBJ2-7, with 8 bases matching TRBD1. The V gene's germline CDR1 is SGHAT and CDR2 FQNNGV. CDR3 length: 14 residues. Unmatched junction bases numbered 4, after V lost 4 bases and J lost 2 bases. The CDR3 here is CASSSTDRAYEQYF. The CDR3 nucleotides are TGTGCCAGCAGCTCGACGGACAGGGCCTACGAGCAGTACTTC. Together with reference TRBV11-2 and TRBJ2-7, the CDR3 gives the full variable domain: EAGVAQSPRYKIIEKRQSVAFWCNPISGHATLYWYQQILGQGPKLLIQFQNNGVVDDSQLPKDRFSAERLKGVDSTLKIQPAKLEDSAVYLCASSSTDRAYEQYFGPGTRLTVT.

This clone occurred a few times. The chain combines TRBV4-2 with TRBJ1-1; D is uncertain. CDR3 length: 17 amino acids. V was clipped by 1 base and J by 0 bases, with 15 bases between them. The V gene's germline CDR1 is LGHNA and CDR2 YNFKEQ. The CDR3 spells CASSQGALGQMNTEAFF. The CDR3 nucleotides are TGTGCCAGCAGCCAAGGGGCCCTTGGCCAAATGAACACTGAAGCTTTCTTT.

V usage is TRBV27 and J usage is TRBJ2-5; the D gene is possibly TRBD2 (5 bases). CDR3 length equals 14 residues. V lost 3 bases and J lost 4, with 12 bases in between. The germline V gene encodes CDR1 MNHEY and CDR2 SMNVEV (reference sequence). The CDR3 DNA sequence: TGTGCCAGCAGTTTTGGGCGGGCGGTAGAGACCCAGTACTTC. It translates to CASSFGRAVETQYF.

This clone has more than one count but fewer than ten. The chain couples TRBV14 to TRBJ1-2; D call uncertain. Germline V CDR1 and CDR2: SGHDN, FVKESK. V was shortened by 3 bases and J by 2 bases, with 10 bases between the two germline ends. The CDR3 is 14 amino acids. CDR3 loop: CASSHGVGNYGYTF. The CDR3 coding sequence is TGTGCCAGCAGCCATGGGGTTGGAAACTATGGCTACACCTTC. Full variable domain (rest looked up from reference TRBV14 and TRBJ1-2): EAGVTQFPSHSVIEKGQTVTLRCDPISGHDNLYWYRRVMGKEIKFLLHFVKESKQDESGMPNNRFLAERTGGTYSTLKVQPAELEDSGVYFCASSHGVGNYGYTFGSGTRLTVV.

The chain joins TRBV30 to TRBJ1-2, with D unresolved. Germline V gene sequence: CDR1 GTSNPN, CDR2 SVGIG (reference sequence). The V end was cut by 5 bases, the J end by 4 bases, with 8 bases between. CDR3 size: 11 residues. The CDR3 loop reads CAWEIGYGYTF. CDR3 nucleotide sequence: TGTGCCTGGGAGATTGGCTATGGCTACACCTTC.

This chain joins TRBV10-3 and TRBJ2-1; D possibly uses TRBD1 or TRBD2 (6 bases each). V lost 7 bases to trimming and J lost 8 bases, with 18 bases between them. Germline V CDR1 and CDR2: ENHRY, SYGVKD. There are 14 residues in the CDR3. CDR3 residues: CAIKDPRGGYEQFF. Here the CDR3 DNA reads TGTGCCATCAAGGACCCCCGAGGGGGGTATGAGCAGTTCTTC.

In its sample, this clone was seen a few times. V is TRBV4-1 and J is TRBJ2-3; D possibly corresponds to TRBD2 (7 bases). The germline V gene encodes CDR1 MGHRA and CDR2 YSYEKL. The length of the CDR3 is 16 residues. Trimming took 0 bases from V and 4 from J, leaving 14 bases between them. CDR3 in DNA: TGCGCCAGCAGCCAAGATCCGGGGGGCCGACCAGATACGCAGTATTTT. Protein product: CASSQDPGGRPDTQYF.

This chain joins TRBV7-9 and TRBJ1-4, with a possible D match to TRBD1 (6 bases). The germline V and J ends were trimmed by 4 bases and 5 bases, with 14 bases remaining between them. The CDR3 is 15 amino acids. Germline CDR1 and CDR2: SEHNR and FQNEAQ (reference sequence). This CDR3 reads CASSYYVTGNEKLFF. In DNA, the CDR3 is TGTGCCAGCAGCTACTACGTGACAGGCAATGAAAAACTGTTTTTT.

The chain is built from TRBV19 and TRBJ1-1, with D unresolved. Germline-derived CDR1 and CDR2 are LNHDA and SQIVND (reference sequence). This CDR3 spans 13 amino acids. Trimming shortened V by 0 bases and J by 2 bases, and 4 bases separated the two germline ends. CDR3 residues: CASSIDPNTEAFF. The CDR3 nucleotides read TGTGCCAGTAGTATAGACCCCAACACTGAAGCTTTCTTT.

This chain links TRBV19 with TRBJ1-1, with no clear D. Germline assignment: CDR1 LNHDA and CDR2 SQIVND (reference sequence). This CDR3 has 13 amino acids. V shed 3 bases and J shed 1 base, with 6 bases lying between them. CDR3 coding DNA: TGTGCCAGTAGTATTATGGGGAACACTGAAGCTTTCTTT. Amino acid sequence: CASSIMGNTEAFF.

This chain connects TRBV30 to TRBJ2-1; D is possibly TRBD2 (5 bases). The CDR3 length is 13 residues. Germline values: CDR1 GTSNPN, CDR2 SVGIG (reference sequence). V was clipped by 5 bases and J by 14 bases, with 22 bases between them. The CDR3 DNA is TGTGCCTGGTCCAGCCGACTCCTCGGGATCAAGTTCTTC. Translation: CAWSSRLLGIKFF.

The J gene is TRBJ1-1, the V gene TRBV19, with TRBD1 matching 8 bases. This CDR3 comprises 14 residues. Per the germline V gene, CDR1 is LNHDA and CDR2 is SQIVND (reference sequence). Unmatched junction bases numbered 5, after V lost 3 bases and J lost 5 bases. CDR3 coding DNA: TGTGCCAGTAGTATTCAGGGGGCAGGGACTGAAGCTTTCTTT. It yields the protein CASSIQGAGTEAFF.

The chain is built from TRBV20-1 and TRBJ1-4; the D is unclear. CDR3 length: 11 amino acids. CDR1 and CDR2 (germline): DFQATT, SNEGSKA (reference sequence). With 1 base removed from V and 7 bases from J, the gap between germline ends came to 4 bases. The CDR3 sequence is CSARGGEKLFF. CDR3 sequence (DNA): TGCAGTGCTAGAGGCGGTGAAAAACTGTTTTTT.

The chain is built from TRBV3-1 (or the pseudogene TRBV3-2) and TRBJ1-5; possibly TRBD1 for D (5 bases). CDR1 LGHDT and CDR2 YNNKEL come from the germline V gene (reference sequence). Trimming cost V 6 bases and J 0 bases, with 9 bases left between them. The CDR3 extends over 14 amino acids. In DNA, the CDR3 is TGTGCCAGCAGTCGACAGAATAGCAATCAGCCCCAGCATTTT. It is translated as CASSRQNSNQPQHF.

The chain recombines TRBV5-6 with TRBJ2-5; either TRBD1 or TRBD2 may fit D (5 bases each). Trimming stripped 0 bases from V and 3 bases from J, with 6 bases between. Per the germline V gene, CDR1 is SGHDT and CDR2 is YYEEEE. CDR3 length: 13 amino acids. The CDR3 DNA reads as TGTGCCAGCAGCTTGGGGGGGAAAGAGACCCAGTACTTC. It specifies CASSLGGKETQYF. The full variable domain, rest sourced from reference TRBV5-6 and TRBJ2-5, is DAGVTQSPTHLIKTRGQQVTLRCSPKSGHDTVSWYQQALGQGPQFIFQYYEEEERQRGNFPDRFSGHQFPNYSSELNVNALLLGDSALYLCASSLGGKETQYFGPGTRLLVL.

The table lists this clone with a few counts. The CDR3, as DNA: TGTGCCAGCAGCGCCGGCTCAGGGGGACCCACAGATACGCAGTATTTT. Its protein is CASSAGSGGPTDTQYF. The chain couples TRBV2 to TRBJ2-3; 7 bases align to TRBD1. Germline CDR1 reads SNHLY; CDR2 reads FYNNEI. CDR3 length: 16 residues. J lost 2 bases, V lost 6 bases, and 11 bases had no gene match.

This clone was seen a handful of times. J is TRBJ1-2 and V is TRBV12-5; D is perhaps TRBD1 (6 bases). Trimming took 0 bases from V and 4 from J, leaving 12 bases between them. The CDR3 extends over 15 amino acids. Germline loops: CDR1 LGHNT, CDR2 FRNRAP. CDR3 loop: CASGLVGGQLYGYTF. The CDR3 bases are TGTGCTAGTGGTTTGGTAGGTGGACAGCTCTATGGCTACACCTTC.

The chain uses TRBV25-1 and TRBJ1-1; D remains ambiguous. Germline V gene lookup returns CDR1 MGHDK and CDR2 SYGVNS. This CDR3 region has 13 residues. The ends were cut back, 7 bases at V and 4 bases at J, with 13 bases in the middle. The CDR3, as DNA: TGTGCCAGCATCAATCCGGGAGGCACTGAAGCTTTCTTT. Protein product: CASINPGGTEAFF.

This rearrangement joins TRBV5-1 to TRBJ2-5; 8 bases align to TRBD1. Germline V gene lookup returns CDR1 SGHRS and CDR2 YFSETQ. The CDR3 consists of 14 residues. The ends lost 4 bases at V and 5 bases at J; junction bases unmatched: 7. The CDR3 protein is CASSAAGGRETQYF. In DNA, the CDR3 is TGCGCCAGCAGCGCTGCAGGGGGCAGGGAGACCCAGTACTTC.

The chain has TRBV25-1 and TRBJ1-2; the match to TRBD1 covers 9 bases. J was trimmed by 7 bases and V by 5 bases; bases with no gene match: 2. The CDR3 runs to 12 residues. CDR1 is MGHDK, CDR2 SYGVNS, per germline. As DNA, the CDR3 is TGTGCCAGCAGTCCGACAGGGGGTGGCTACACCTTC. It specifies CASSPTGGGYTF.

V is TRBV28 and J is TRBJ1-4; unclear D gene. V was pared by 9 bases and J by 4 bases, with 6 bases between. Germline-derived CDR1 and CDR2 are MDHEN and SYDVKM. CDR3 length: 11 amino acids. CDR3 nucleotide sequence: TGTGCCAGTTCCGGTAATGAAAAACTGTTTTTT. It codes for CASSGNEKLFF. Together with reference TRBV28 and TRBJ1-4, the CDR3 gives the full variable domain: DVKVTQSSRYLVKRTGEKVFLECVQDMDHENMFWYRQDPGLGLRLIYFSYDVKMKEKGDIPEGYSVSREKKERFSLILESASTNQTSMYLCASSGNEKLFFGSGTQLSVL.

The gene calls are TRBV7-8 and TRBJ1-4; TRBD1 agrees at 9 bases. CDR3 length equals 16 residues. Losses at the gene ends were 0 bases for V and 7 bases for J; bases not matched to a gene: 6. The V gene's germline CDR1 is SGHVS and CDR2 FQNEAQ. CDR3 sequence reads: CASSLATGGGIEKLFF. CDR3 nucleotides: TGTGCCAGCAGCTTAGCGACAGGGGGAGGAATTGAAAAACTGTTTTTT.

The chain recombines TRBV14 with TRBJ2-1, with D possibly matching TRBD2 (5 bases). Trimming shortened V by 1 base and J by 5 bases, and 15 bases separated the two germline ends. This CDR3 comprises 16 residues. Germline assignment: CDR1 SGHDN and CDR2 FVKESK. The CDR3 nucleotides read TGTGCCAGCAGCCAAGTTCGAGACGGGAAACACAATGAGCAGTTCTTC. Amino acids: CASSQVRDGKHNEQFF.

The V and J genes are TRBV2 and TRBJ2-5, with D uncertain. Trimming removed 4 bases from V and 3 bases from J, with 6 bases in between. The CDR3 is 12 residues long. Germline V gene sequence: CDR1 SNHLY, CDR2 FYNNEI. The CDR3 spells CASSVVEETQYF. Written as DNA, the CDR3 is TGTGCCAGCAGTGTAGTCGAAGAGACCCAGTACTTC.

The rearrangement uses TRBV5-1 and TRBJ1-6, with D possibly being TRBD1 (6 bases). There are 16 residues in the CDR3. Trimming stripped 4 bases from V and 7 bases from J, with 18 bases between. CDR1 is SGHRS and CDR2 is YFSETQ in the germline V gene. CDR3 sequence reads: CASSIRGPGRNSPLHF. The DNA of the CDR3 is TGCGCCAGCAGCATCAGGGGCCCGGGGCGAAATTCACCCCTCCACTTT.

This sequence joins TRBV6-5 and TRBJ1-5; D unresolved. From germline, CDR1 is MNHEY and CDR2 SVGAGI. This CDR3 has 13 residues. Trimming took 5 bases from V and 2 from J, leaving 7 bases between them. The CDR3 spells CASSLTRNQPQHF. The CDR3 DNA is TGTGCCAGCAGTCTAACTCGCAATCAGCCCCAGCATTTT.

The V and J genes are TRBV18 and TRBJ1-1; possibly TRBD1 for D (5 bases). V dropped 2 bases and J dropped 1 base, with 17 bases sitting between them. The CDR3 contains 17 residues. In germline, CDR1 is KGHSH, CDR2 LQKENI. In nucleotides, the CDR3 is TGTGCCAGCTCACCAAGAGTGGGCGGGACGGGGAACACTGAAGCTTTCTTT. This encodes CASSPRVGGTGNTEAFF.

The chain couples TRBV3-1 (or the pseudogene TRBV3-2) to TRBJ2-7; D is undetermined. The CDR3 sequence is 13 residues long. CDR1 and CDR2 from the germline V gene are LGHDT and YNNKEL (reference sequence). V gave up 4 bases and J gave up 2 bases, with 9 bases separating them. CDR3 DNA: TGTGCCAGCAGCCTCCGGCAGGCCTACGAGCAGTACTTC. Protein sequence: CASSLRQAYEQYF.

The V and J genes are TRBV6-4 and TRBJ1-1; no firm D call. With 6 bases removed from V and 2 bases from J, the gap between germline ends came to 10 bases. Per germline, CDR1 MRHNA and CDR2 SNTAGT. The CDR3 is made up of 13 amino acids. DNA for the CDR3: TGTGCCAGCAGCCTTACAATTAACACTGAAGCTTTCTTT. The encoded protein is CASSLTINTEAFF.

The J gene is TRBJ1-2, the V gene TRBV18; 9 bases are a match to TRBD1. V was clipped by 3 bases and J by 6 bases; unmatched bases: 8. CDR1 is KGHSH, CDR2 LQKENI, per germline. The CDR3 totals 15 residues. The CDR3 loop reads CASSPGGQGLNGYTF. As DNA, the CDR3 is TGTGCCAGCTCACCTGGGGGACAGGGCCTGAATGGCTACACCTTC.

The chain carries TRBV6-1 and TRBJ2-7; 11 nucleotides agree with TRBD1. Germline values: CDR1 MNHNS, CDR2 SASEGT. This CDR3 is built from 15 residues. J was trimmed by 6 bases and V by 2 bases; bases with no gene match: 6. Here the CDR3 reads CASSERGQGASEQYF. In DNA form, the CDR3 reads TGTGCCAGCAGTGAACGAGGACAGGGGGCGAGCGAGCAGTACTTC.